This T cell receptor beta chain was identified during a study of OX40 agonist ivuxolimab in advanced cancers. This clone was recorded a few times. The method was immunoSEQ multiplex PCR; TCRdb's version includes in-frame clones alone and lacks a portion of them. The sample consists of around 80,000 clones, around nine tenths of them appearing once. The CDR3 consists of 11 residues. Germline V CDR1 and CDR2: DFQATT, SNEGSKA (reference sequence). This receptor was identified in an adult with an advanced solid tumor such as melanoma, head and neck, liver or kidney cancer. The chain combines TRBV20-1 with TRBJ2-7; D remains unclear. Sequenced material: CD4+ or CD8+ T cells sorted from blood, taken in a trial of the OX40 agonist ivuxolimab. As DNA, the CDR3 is TGCAGCCCTTCGCCTTACTACGAGCAGTACTTC. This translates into CSPSPYYEQYF.